This T cell receptor (beta chain) came from a study of response to subunit inactivated influenza vaccine. In its sample, this clonotype was seen many times. This CDR3 is 14 amino acids long. Germline V CDR1 and CDR2: MDHEN, SYDVKM. V was trimmed by 2 bases and J by 2 bases, leaving 6 bases between them. TCRdb recomputed calls from the RT-PCR reads with MiXCR, one row per CDR3 protein. The table includes some 850,000 distinct CDR3 sequences, about 18% detected once. Material: PBMCs from blood, obtained 5 days after vaccination. The rearrangement links TRBV28 to TRBJ2-2; D is unresolved. This receptor was identified in a man in his forties or fifties who received an inactivated influenza vaccine. The CDR3 nucleotides read TGTGCCAGCAGTTTAACCATAAACACCGGGGAGCTGTTTTTT. Encoded protein: CASSLTINTGELFF.